These 26 T cell receptor beta chains came from one sample sequenced in a study of blood T cell repertoires in COVID-19. Repertoires were generated with immunoSEQ multiplex PCR, while TCRdb's copy carries only in-frame clones and drops some. The sample lists about 130,000 clones; roughly three quarters were seen once. Source material: peripheral blood. The receptors come from a woman aged 70-85 years with acute or convalescent COVID-19.

The chain has TRBV27 and TRBJ2-1, with D unresolved. This CDR3 is built from 14 residues. CDR1 is MNHEY and CDR2 is SMNVEV in the germline V gene (reference sequence). V was trimmed by 5 bases and J by 8 bases, leaving 16 bases between them. The CDR3 reads CASSAAPDFDEQFF. DNA for the CDR3: TGTGCCAGCAGTGCGGCCCCGGATTTCGATGAGCAGTTCTTC.

The genes are TRBV12-3 or TRBV12-4 and TRBJ1-1; a possible D gene is TRBD1 (5 bases). V shed 3 bases and J shed 1 base, with 6 bases lying between them. CDR3 size: 13 residues. For the CDR3, the DNA is TGTGCCAGCAGTTTGGGGCAGAACACTGAAGCTTTCTTT. It yields the protein CASSLGQNTEAFF.

This chain uses TRBV6-5 with TRBJ1-3; maybe TRBD1 (5 bases). The CDR3 contains 14 residues. Germline V gives CDR1 MNHEY, CDR2 SVGAGI. V was trimmed by 8 bases and J by 0 bases, leaving 11 bases between them. The CDR3 nucleotides read TGTGCCAGCTCGTACAGGAGCTCTGGAAACACCATATATTTT. It encodes CASSYRSSGNTIYF.

To note about this clone: Sequence at one end of the junction differs from germline and may be a read error. The chain uses TRBV9 and TRBJ2-5, with 10 bases that match TRBD2. CDR3 length equals 13 residues. The germline V gene has CDR1 SGDLS and CDR2 YYNGEE. CDR3 sequence reads: CASSALAGEAQYF. The CDR3 DNA reads TGTGCCAGCAGCGCGCTAGCGGGAGAGGCCCAGTACTTC.

This clone has just one count. The chain carries TRBV12-5 and TRBJ2-5, with 8 bases matching TRBD1. Germline V gene lookup returns CDR1 LGHNT and CDR2 FRNRAP. CDR3 length equals 18 residues. The ends lost 3 bases at V and 1 base at J; junction bases unmatched: 13. CDR3 loop: CASGLSLRTGWGQETQYF. CDR3 in DNA: TGTGCTAGTGGTTTATCGCTGCGGACAGGGTGGGGCCAAGAGACCCAGTACTTC.

This clone has a handful of counts. V gene TRBV6-6 combines with J gene TRBJ2-5; D is perhaps TRBD1 (5 bases). The CDR3 has 14 residues. Trimming left V 5 bases short and J 1 base short, with 11 bases between. The germline CDR1 and CDR2 sequences are MNHNY and SVGAGI (reference sequence). CDR3 in DNA: TGTGCCAGCAGTGACAGCCTGGGCCAAGAGACCCAGTACTTC. Amino acid sequence: CASSDSLGQETQYF.

The V gene is TRBV3-1 (or the pseudogene TRBV3-2), the J gene TRBJ2-7; D gene uncertain. Germline V gene sequence: CDR1 LGHDT, CDR2 YNNKEL (reference sequence). With 1 base removed from V and 2 bases from J, the gap between germline ends came to 6 bases. The CDR3 length is 13 residues. CDR3 DNA sequence: TGTGCCAGCAGCCAAGTCCGGGCCTACGAGCAGTACTTC. This encodes CASSQVRAYEQYF.

This clone has a single count. This chain connects TRBV29-1 to TRBJ2-3, with 8 bases lining up with TRBD1. The CDR3 has 13 residues. The junction had 5 bases not matched to a gene; V was cut back by 4 bases and J by 5 bases. Germline CDR1 and CDR2: SQVTM and ANQGSEA. The CDR3 is CSVVQGDEDTQYF. The DNA of the CDR3 is TGCAGCGTTGTACAGGGGGACGAAGATACGCAGTATTTT.

The chain combines TRBV28 with TRBJ2-5; possible D gene TRBD1, 5 bases. Trimming cost V 6 bases and J 5 bases, with 10 bases left between them. This CDR3 contains 12 residues. From germline, CDR1 is MDHEN and CDR2 SYDVKM. CDR3 coding DNA: TGTGCCAGCAGGGGGCAAACTGAGACCCAGTACTTC. Its protein product is CASRGQTETQYF.

This chain connects TRBV6-5 to TRBJ1-5, with a tentative D call TRBD1 (6 bases). The V and J ends lost 5 bases and 4 bases respectively, with 12 bases between them. The CDR3 consists of 14 residues. Per the germline V gene, CDR1 is MNHEY and CDR2 is SVGAGI. This CDR3 is CASSNGQTNQPQHF. DNA for the CDR3: TGTGCCAGCAGTAACGGACAGACAAATCAGCCCCAGCATTTT.

The chain couples TRBV18 to TRBJ1-1; D is unresolved. The germline V gene encodes CDR1 KGHSH and CDR2 LQKENI. The CDR3 is made up of 13 amino acids. Between the trimmed V and J ends, which lost 2 bases and 7 bases, there was a span of 11 bases. This chain's CDR3 is CASSPTLQIEAFF. Written as DNA, the CDR3 is TGTGCCAGCTCACCAACGCTGCAGATTGAAGCTTTCTTT.

J is TRBJ2-5 and V is TRBV7-9, with D possibly TRBD2 on 5 matching bases. Trimming left V 6 bases short and J 5 bases short, with 13 bases between. Germline V gives CDR1 SEHNR, CDR2 FQNEAQ (reference sequence). CDR3 size: 13 residues. The CDR3 nucleotides read TGTGCCAGCAGTGTACTAGGTTGGGAGACCCAGTACTTC. Protein: CASSVLGWETQYF.

In the case of this clone: The same CDR3 also results from other DNA sequences found in this sample. The chain employs TRBV5-1 and TRBJ2-7; 11 bases match TRBD1. The V gene's germline CDR1 is SGHRS and CDR2 YFSETQ. The CDR3 runs to 14 residues. Trimming at V came to 3 bases and at J to 5 bases, leaving 4 bases not matched to a gene. The CDR3 is CASSSGQGAHEQYF. The CDR3 DNA follows: TGCGCCAGCAGCTCAGGACAGGGGGCACACGAGCAGTACTTC.

The genes are TRBV28 and TRBJ1-1; weak D call: TRBD1 (5 bases). Germline V gives CDR1 MDHEN, CDR2 SYDVKM. The CDR3 totals 17 residues. V lost 6 bases, J lost 2 bases, and 22 bases lay in between. The CDR3 protein is CASRRIPLWGENTEAFF. The CDR3 region has the DNA TGTGCCAGCAGGCGAATTCCTCTGTGGGGGGAAAACACTGAAGCTTTCTTT.

The rearrangement uses TRBV10-1 and TRBJ1-5; TRBD1 is a possible D gene (5 bases). Trimming shortened V by 4 bases and J by 4 bases, and 8 bases separated the two germline ends. Germline V CDR1 and CDR2: WNHNN, SYGVQD (reference sequence). The CDR3 spans 13 residues. The CDR3: CASSVGLNQPQHF. The CDR3 DNA reads as TGCGCCAGCAGTGTGGGACTTAATCAGCCCCAGCATTTT.

The CDR3 sequence: CASSDDGGGPSYNEQFF. The CDR3, as DNA: TGTGCCAGCAGTGATGACGGCGGGGGGCCCTCCTACAATGAGCAGTTCTTC. The V and J genes are TRBV2 and TRBJ2-1, with 8 bases lining up with TRBD2. Germline CDR1 is SNHLY and CDR2 is FYNNEI. J gave up 0 bases and V 3 bases, and 7 bases lay outside the gene matches. The CDR3 is 17 residues long.

This chain links TRBV7-8 with TRBJ1-6; D is perhaps TRBD1 (5 bases). Germline V lookup: CDR1 SGHVS, CDR2 FQNEAQ. V lost 3 bases and J 9 bases, leaving 15 bases between the germline ends. CDR3 length equals 15 residues. The CDR3 sequence is CASSFGDRGTSPLHF. CDR3 DNA sequence: TGTGCCAGCAGCTTTGGGGATCGGGGGACTTCACCCCTCCACTTT. Variable domain in full (rest from reference TRBV7-8 and TRBJ1-6): GAGVSQSPRYKVAKRGQDVALRCDPISGHVSLFWYQQALGQGPEFLTYFQNEAQLDKSGLPSDRFFAERPEGSVSTLKIQRTQQEDSAVYLCASSFGDRGTSPLHFGNGTRLTVT.

CDR3 sequence: CASSPGTSLYNEQFF. The CDR3 DNA sequence: TGTGCCAGCAGCCCCGGGACTAGCCTTTACAATGAGCAGTTCTTC. This sequence joins TRBV7-3 and TRBJ2-1; TRBD2 matches 9 bases. CDR1 SGHTA and CDR2 FQGTGA come from the germline V gene. With 5 bases clipped from V and 4 bases from J, the junction kept 6 bases outside the gene matches. The CDR3 has 15 amino acids.

This clone was observed many times. The V call is TRBV27, the J call TRBJ2-7; 9 bases are shared with TRBD1. Germline values: CDR1 MNHEY, CDR2 SMNVEV (reference sequence). This CDR3 comprises 15 residues. The V gene end was trimmed by 2 bases and the J gene end by 2 bases; junction bases not matched to a gene: 4. CDR3 DNA sequence: TGTGCCAGCAGTTTAAAGGGGACAGGGCCCTACGAGCAGTACTTC. Amino acid sequence: CASSLKGTGPYEQYF.

This sequence joins TRBV19 and TRBJ1-6, with a weak D call TRBD1 (5 bases). V gave up 4 bases and J gave up 7 bases, with 5 bases separating them. CDR1 is LNHDA, CDR2 SQIVND, per germline (reference sequence). The CDR3 sequence is 12 residues long. CDR3 bases: TGTGCCAGTAGTACAGGGAATTCACCCCTCCACTTT. This codes for CASSTGNSPLHF.

The chain recombines TRBV7-9 with TRBJ2-5; 7 bases fit TRBD1. The length of the CDR3 is 14 residues. Germline trimming cut 4 bases from V and 2 bases from J; bases unmatched to any gene: 4. The germline gives CDR1 SEHNR, CDR2 FQNEAQ (reference sequence). CDR3 sequence: CASSSLGQQETQYF. The CDR3 coding sequence is TGTGCCAGCAGCTCCCTGGGACAGCAAGAGACCCAGTACTTC.

A few counts support this clone. CDR3 DNA sequence: TGCGCCAGCACCCCCGGGACAGGGGGCTTCAATGAGCAGTTCTTC. This gives the protein CASTPGTGGFNEQFF. This chain connects TRBV5-1 to TRBJ2-1; 12 nucleotides agree with TRBD1. Germline CDR1 SGHRS, CDR2 YFSETQ. The V gene end was trimmed by 6 bases and the J gene end by 6 bases; junction bases not matched to a gene: 7. The CDR3 contains 15 residues.

The J gene is TRBJ1-5, the V gene TRBV2; D ambiguous. The germline V gene has CDR1 SNHLY and CDR2 FYNNEI. Trimming removed 1 base at V and 5 bases at J, with 9 bases between. The CDR3 has 14 amino acids. For the CDR3, the DNA is TGTGCCAGCAGTGAAGGTAGGAGGGATCAGCCCCAGCATTTT. Translating it yields CASSEGRRDQPQHF.

The DNA for the CDR3 is TGTGCCAGCAGCCCCCTGAGCGGGGGGGCCCAGGAGACCCAGTACTTC. Protein: CASSPLSGGAQETQYF. The rearrangement joins TRBV5-8 to TRBJ2-5, with 10 bases aligning to TRBD2. V lost 4 bases to trimming and J lost 5 bases; unmatched junction nucleotides: 11. The germline V gene has CDR1 SGHTS and CDR2 YDEGEE. The CDR3 consists of 16 residues.

V is TRBV27 and J is TRBJ1-2; D might be TRBD1 (5 bases). The germline V gene has CDR1 MNHEY and CDR2 SMNVEV (reference sequence). Trimming took off 5 bases at V and 4 bases at J, with 17 bases between the two ends. The CDR3 has 15 residues. The CDR3 region is CASSPVGQGLYGYTF. CDR3 coding DNA: TGTGCCAGCAGTCCGGTGGGGCAGGGACTCTATGGCTACACCTTC.

The chain recombines TRBV14 with TRBJ2-5, with TRBD2 identical over 8 bases. The CDR3 covers 16 residues. The trim removed 1 base at V and 1 base at J, leaving 5 bases unmatched. CDR1 and CDR2 (germline): SGHDN, FVKESK. CDR3 in amino acids: CASSQVTAGAQETQYF. As DNA, the CDR3 is TGTGCCAGCAGCCAAGTAACAGCGGGGGCCCAAGAGACCCAGTACTTC.